The clone carrying this T cell receptor (beta chain) was seen a handful of times. Its antigen is not identified. The data were taken from a study of T cell repertoires in cytomegalovirus infection. Across the whole study: The public TCR beta signatures pointed to both CMV infection and matching HLA type. Findings and limits, study-wide: The study found HLA-C-restricted CMV-specific TCR beta clonotypes dominating the ex vivo response. CMV carriers having the relevant HLA were flagged by cumulative public TCR beta family frequency.

TCRdb called the reads again in MiXCR, with one record for every CDR3 protein. The sample includes about 300,000 distinct CDR3 sequences, around 9.1% of them seen just once. This CDR3 spans 14 amino acids. The germline gives CDR1 LGHNA, CDR2 YNFKEQ. J gave up 3 bases and V 6 bases, and 8 bases lay outside the gene matches. This chain joins TRBV4-2 and TRBJ2-7; 7 bases align to TRBD1. This TCR was sampled from a human donor in good health (CMV status not recorded). Some clones in this sample may be carry-over from other donors' samples. Sequencing input: PBMCs. CDR3 nucleotide sequence: TGTGCCAGCAGTATGGGGACAGAAAGCTACGAGCAGTACTTC. It is translated as CASSMGTESYEQYF.